These 6 T cell receptor beta chains share one sample of origin, sequenced in a study of identical twins. TCRdb reprocessed the 5' RACE reads with MiXCR, giving one entry per CDR3 protein. This sample carries 700,000 or so distinct CDR3 sequences, roughly 8% of them seen once, and the ten largest clones take roughly 0.9%. The data also belong to a second study, concerning yellow fever vaccine responses in identical twins.

The material sequenced was PBMCs. Receptor source: a woman aged 18 to 35 in good health.

This sequence joins TRBV27 and TRBJ2-7, with D uncertain. CDR3 size: 13 residues. Germline loops: CDR1 MNHEY, CDR2 SMNVEV (reference sequence). Trimming took off 6 bases at V and 4 bases at J, with 13 bases between the two ends. The CDR3: CASSPATLYEQYF. The CDR3 nucleotides read TGTGCCAGCAGCCCCGCGACCTTGTACGAGCAGTACTTC.

The chain is built from TRBV20-1 and TRBJ2-7; 11 bases map to TRBD2. This CDR3 has 14 residues. Germline V gene lookup returns CDR1 DFQATT and CDR2 SNEGSKA (reference sequence). V trimming: 5 bases; J trimming: 4 bases; junction bases outside the gene matches: 7. This chain's CDR3 is CSAATSGSGYEQYF. The CDR3, as DNA: TGCAGTGCTGCAACTAGCGGGAGCGGGTACGAGCAGTACTTC.

This sequence joins TRBV9 and TRBJ1-1; D gene ambiguous. The CDR3 contains 16 residues. The V and J ends lost 0 bases and 2 bases respectively, with 14 bases between them. From germline, CDR1 is SGDLS and CDR2 YYNGEE. The CDR3 DNA reads TGTGCCAGCAGCGTAGGTCCCGGACCTCTCAACACTGAAGCTTTCTTT. This encodes CASSVGPGPLNTEAFF.

This clonotype was detected ten times or more. This chain joins TRBV3-1 and TRBJ1-1; D remains ambiguous. CDR3 length: 14 amino acids. The V end was cut by 0 bases, the J end by 1 base, with 6 bases between. From germline, CDR1 is LGHDT and CDR2 YNNKEL (reference sequence). The CDR3 DNA reads as TGTGCCAGCAGCCAAGATCGGGCGAACACTGAAGCTTTCTTT. Protein product: CASSQDRANTEAFF.

CDR3: CSARFGRATYNEQFF. The CDR3, as DNA: TGCAGTGCTAGGTTCGGGAGGGCCACCTACAATGAGCAGTTCTTC. The chain carries TRBV20-1 and TRBJ2-1; 8 positions match TRBD2. This CDR3 is built from 15 residues. Germline assignment: CDR1 DFQATT and CDR2 SNEGSKA (reference sequence). After removal of 3 bases from V and 2 bases from J, the junction contained 6 bases not matched to a gene.

There are a few counts of this clonotype. A junction boundary mismatches the germline segment, possibly from a read error. This chain connects TRBV15 to TRBJ1-1; 8 nucleotides line up with TRBD1. The CDR3 is made up of 16 amino acids. In germline, CDR1 is LNHNV, CDR2 YYDKDF (reference sequence). The CDR3 coding sequence is TGTGCCACCAGCAGAGAAAGGACAGGGCGGAACGCTGAAGCTTTCTTT. Translation: CATSRERTGRNAEAFF. Drawing the rest from reference TRBV15 and TRBJ1-1, the complete variable domain is DAMVIQNPRYQVTQFGKPVTLSCSQTLNHNVMYWYQQKSSQAPKLLFHYYDKDFNNEADTPDNFQSRRPNTSFCFLDIRSPGLGDTAMYLCATSRERTGRNAEAFFGQGTRLTVV.